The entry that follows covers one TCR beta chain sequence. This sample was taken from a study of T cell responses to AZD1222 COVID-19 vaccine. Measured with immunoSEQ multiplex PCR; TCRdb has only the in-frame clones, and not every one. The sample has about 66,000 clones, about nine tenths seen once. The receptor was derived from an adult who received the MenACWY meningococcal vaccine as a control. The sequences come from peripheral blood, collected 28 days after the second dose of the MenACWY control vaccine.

The CDR3 sequence: CASSRGGANTGELFF. Written as DNA, the CDR3 is TGTGCCAGCAGCCGAGGGGGCGCGAACACCGGGGAGCTGTTTTTT. The rearrangement joins TRBV14 to TRBJ2-2; 7 bases agree with TRBD1. Germline CDR1 SGHDN, CDR2 FVKESK. V shed 4 bases, J shed 0 bases, and the junction held 2 bases outside the gene matches. This CDR3 comprises 15 residues. The full variable domain, completed using reference TRBV14 and TRBJ2-2, is EAGVTQFPSHSVIEKGQTVTLRCDPISGHDNLYWYRRVMGKEIKFLLHFVKESKQDESGMPNNRFLAERTGGTYSTLKVQPAELEDSGVYFCASSRGGANTGELFFGEGSRLTVL.